A single sample is the source of the 32 T cell receptor beta chains below, sequenced in a study of identifying expanded T cells in peripheral blood. TCRdb keeps only in-frame clones here, not all; method: immunoSEQ multiplex PCR. This table has approximately 100,000 clones, around 88% appearing once. Sequencing was done on a sample of blood. All receptors come from a person aged 18 to 69 in good health.

V usage is TRBV27 and J usage is TRBJ2-7, with D unresolved. V shed 2 bases and J shed 2 bases, with 10 bases lying between them. This CDR3 comprises 14 residues. Germline CDR1 reads MNHEY; CDR2 reads SMNVEV (reference sequence). CDR3 in amino acids: CASSLSAGTYEQYF. CDR3 nucleotide sequence: TGTGCCAGCAGTTTAAGTGCCGGAACCTACGAGCAGTACTTC.

As regards this clone: Other nucleotide sequences in the sample specify the same CDR3. The chain links TRBV7-3 to TRBJ2-3; D not resolved. V was clipped by 9 bases and J by 0 bases, with 19 bases between them. Germline CDR1 reads SGHTA; CDR2 reads FQGTGA. The CDR3 loop spans 16 amino acids. CDR3 residues: CASSPLQSLSTDTQYF. CDR3 DNA: TGTGCCAGTAGCCCGTTGCAGAGCCTGAGCACAGATACGCAGTATTTT.

The chain recombines TRBV28 with TRBJ2-5; D may be TRBD1 or TRBD2 (5 bases each). The V gene's germline CDR1 is MDHEN and CDR2 SYDVKM. CDR3 length equals 14 residues. The V and J ends lost 6 bases and 5 bases respectively, with 16 bases between them. CDR3 in DNA: TGTGCCAGCAGCCCTTATCAGGGAGCCGAGACCCAGTACTTC. Translation: CASSPYQGAETQYF. The whole variable domain, remainder taken from reference TRBV28 and TRBJ2-5, is DVKVTQSSRYLVKRTGEKVFLECVQDMDHENMFWYRQDPGLGLRLIYFSYDVKMKEKGDIPEGYSVSREKKERFSLILESASTNQTSMYLCASSPYQGAETQYFGPGTRLLVL.

The rearrangement uses TRBV27 and TRBJ2-7, with TRBD2 matching over 7 bases. V shed 6 bases and J 5 bases; nucleotides not matched to a gene: 10. CDR1 is MNHEY and CDR2 is SMNVEV in the germline V gene (reference sequence). This CDR3 has 14 amino acids. CDR3 protein: CASSRTGGSDEQYF. DNA for the CDR3: TGTGCCAGCAGCCGGACGGGGGGTTCCGACGAGCAGTACTTC.

This clone was seen a single time. This rearrangement joins TRBV5-1 to TRBJ1-3, with a possible D match to TRBD1 (5 bases). The V and J ends lost 3 bases and 2 bases respectively, with 9 bases between them. The CDR3 runs to 14 residues. CDR1 SGHRS and CDR2 YFSETQ come from the germline V gene. The CDR3 here is CASSSGNAGNTIYF. The CDR3 DNA is TGCGCCAGCAGCTCAGGGAACGCTGGAAACACCATATATTTT.

V gene TRBV9 combines with J gene TRBJ1-1, with D possibly matching TRBD1 (6 bases). Trimming stripped 4 bases from V and 4 bases from J, with 20 bases between. The CDR3 runs to 16 residues. Germline V gene lookup returns CDR1 SGDLS and CDR2 YYNGEE. CDR3 sequence reads: CASSSRRKAGVTEAFF. CDR3 nucleotides: TGTGCCAGCAGCTCCCGACGTAAGGCAGGGGTCACTGAAGCTTTCTTT.

Regarding this clone: Germline is not matched at one junction end, which may reflect a read error. V is TRBV2 and J is TRBJ1-1; the D is unclear. This CDR3 comprises 13 residues. Germline loops: CDR1 SNHLY, CDR2 FYNNEI. The CDR3 protein is CASSEGWNSEAFF. The CDR3 coding sequence is TGTGCCAGCAGTGAAGGGTGGAACTCTGAAGCTTTCTTT.

The chain has TRBV9 and TRBJ2-3; a possible D gene is TRBD2 (7 bases). The CDR3 is 15 residues long. Trimming stripped 3 bases from V and 0 bases from J, with 11 bases between. Germline CDR1 is SGDLS and CDR2 is YYNGEE. The CDR3 loop reads CASSAGGLSTDTQYF. In nucleotides, the CDR3 is TGTGCCAGCAGCGCGGGGGGCCTGAGCACAGATACGCAGTATTTT.

This chain links TRBV7-3 with TRBJ2-3, with D tentatively TRBD2 (5 bases). With 5 bases removed from V and 0 bases from J, the gap between germline ends came to 9 bases. This CDR3 has 14 amino acids. The germline V gene has CDR1 SGHTA and CDR2 FQGTGA. The CDR3 region has the DNA TGTGCCAGCAGCCCTGGACTGAGCACAGATACGCAGTATTTT. Translated: CASSPGLSTDTQYF.

The count of this clone is one. V and J are TRBV28 and TRBJ2-7; no clear D gene. The CDR3 has 12 amino acids. Trimming left V 3 bases short and J 2 bases short, with 5 bases between. Looked up from germline, CDR1 is MDHEN and CDR2 is SYDVKM. This chain's CDR3 is CASSFFPYEQYF. DNA for the CDR3: TGTGCCAGCAGTTTCTTCCCCTACGAGCAGTACTTC.

The J gene is TRBJ1-2, the V gene TRBV25-1; D is perhaps TRBD1 (6 bases). This CDR3 is built from 14 residues. Germline CDR1 MGHDK, CDR2 SYGVNS. The V gene lost 5 bases and the J gene lost 7 bases, with 17 bases spanning the gap. The chain's CDR3 is CASSFTSGEGGYTF. The CDR3 DNA follows: TGTGCCAGCAGTTTCACCTCAGGGGAAGGTGGCTACACCTTC.

This rearrangement joins TRBV18 to TRBJ2-1, with TRBD2 matching over 10 bases. Germline V gene sequence: CDR1 KGHSH, CDR2 LQKENI. There are 15 residues in the CDR3. With V trimmed by 8 bases and J by 0 bases, 4 bases remained unmatched. In DNA, the CDR3 is TGTGCCAGCGCAGCGGGGGGGAGCTCCTACAATGAGCAGTTCTTC. Its protein product is CASAAGGSSYNEQFF.

The rearrangement joins TRBV11-1 to TRBJ2-6; D unresolved. Trimming removed 1 base from V and 1 base from J, with 5 bases in between. CDR3 length: 15 amino acids. Germline CDR1 is SGHAT and CDR2 is FQDESV (reference sequence). The CDR3: CASSLGQSGANVLTF. The DNA of the CDR3 is TGTGCCAGCAGCTTAGGACAATCTGGGGCCAACGTCCTGACTTTC. The full variable domain, its missing parts supplied by reference TRBV11-1 and TRBJ2-6, is EAEVAQSPRYKITEKSQAVAFWCDPISGHATLYWYRQILGQGPELLVQFQDESVVDDSQLPKDRFSAERLKGVDSTLKIQPAELGDSAMYLCASSLGQSGANVLTFGAGSRLTVL.

The V gene is TRBV9, the J gene TRBJ2-5; 7 nucleotides match TRBD2. In germline, CDR1 is SGDLS, CDR2 YYNGEE. The length of the CDR3 is 16 residues. V trimming: 3 bases; J trimming: 5 bases; junction bases outside the gene matches: 13. CDR3 in amino acids: CASSDFGLAVRETQYF. CDR3 sequence (DNA): TGTGCCAGCAGCGACTTCGGGCTAGCGGTCCGCGAGACCCAGTACTTC.

The chain uses TRBV30 and TRBJ2-7; 12 bases map to TRBD2. The ends lost 3 bases at V and 3 bases at J; junction bases unmatched: 9. From germline, CDR1 is GTSNPN and CDR2 SVGIG (reference sequence). CDR3 length: 16 amino acids. CDR3 sequence reads: CAWSPKGGLAGYEQYF. In DNA, the CDR3 is TGTGCCTGGAGCCCGAAGGGGGGACTAGCGGGCTACGAGCAGTACTTC.

The rearrangement links TRBV18 to TRBJ1-1; maybe TRBD1 (6 bases). The germline V gene encodes CDR1 KGHSH and CDR2 LQKENI. The CDR3 extends over 15 amino acids. V gave up 3 bases and J gave up 1 base, with 12 bases separating them. The CDR3 sequence: CASSPPTGRNTEAFF. In DNA, the CDR3 is TGTGCCAGCTCACCCCCGACAGGCCGGAACACTGAAGCTTTCTTT.

This rearrangement joins TRBV6-5 to TRBJ2-2; D may be TRBD1 or TRBD2 (5 bases each). There are 15 residues in the CDR3. The V and J ends lost 4 bases and 2 bases respectively, with 11 bases between them. Germline CDR1 is MNHEY and CDR2 is SVGAGI. The CDR3 sequence: CASSFYRDNTGELFF. CDR3 DNA: TGTGCCAGCAGTTTTTACCGGGACAACACCGGGGAGCTGTTTTTT.

The J gene is TRBJ1-5, the V gene TRBV6-6; D is unclear. Looked up from germline, CDR1 is MNHNY and CDR2 is SVGAGI (reference sequence). Trimming shortened V by 6 bases and J by 1 base, and 7 bases separated the two germline ends. CDR3 size: 13 residues. CDR3 bases: TGTGCCAGCAGCCCAACCAGCAATCAGCCCCAGCATTTT. Encoded protein: CASSPTSNQPQHF.

The J gene is TRBJ2-5, the V gene TRBV7-8; D tentatively fits TRBD1 or TRBD2 (5 bases each). Germline V lookup: CDR1 SGHVS, CDR2 FQNEAQ. The V end was cut by 4 bases, the J end by 5 bases, with 11 bases between. This CDR3 is 13 amino acids long. CDR3 DNA sequence: TGTGCCAGCAGCTCCCCGAGGGGCGAGACCCAGTACTTC. This encodes CASSSPRGETQYF.

This sequence joins TRBV6-4 and TRBJ2-3; maybe TRBD2 (6 bases). This CDR3 has 16 residues. Trimming left V 5 bases short and J 4 bases short, with 19 bases between. From germline, CDR1 is MRHNA and CDR2 SNTAGT. DNA of the CDR3: TGTGCCAGCAGTCACGCGGCGGGATCCGGGGCAGATACGCAGTATTTT. Translation: CASSHAAGSGADTQYF.

The genes are TRBV10-1 and TRBJ2-7, with 9 bases matching TRBD1. This CDR3 comprises 15 residues. Germline CDR1 is WNHNN and CDR2 is SYGVQD (reference sequence). Trimming removed 2 bases from V and 9 bases from J; junction bases left unmatched: 11. Here the CDR3 DNA reads TGCGCCAGCAGTGAGACCGGGACAGGGAAAGATGGGCAGTACTTC. Translating gives CASSETGTGKDGQYF.

The V call is TRBV7-3, the J call TRBJ2-1; 11 positions agree with TRBD2. V lost 5 bases to trimming and J lost 3 bases; unmatched junction nucleotides: 6. Germline CDR1 reads SGHTA; CDR2 reads FQGTGA. The CDR3 is 16 amino acids. The CDR3 DNA reads TGTGCCAGCAGCATGACTAGCGGGATGGGCTACAATGAGCAGTTCTTC. It encodes CASSMTSGMGYNEQFF.

The chain is built from TRBV6-5 and TRBJ1-4; possibly TRBD1 for D (6 bases). Per germline, CDR1 MNHEY and CDR2 SVGAGI. The CDR3 covers 14 residues. V dropped 5 bases and J dropped 0 bases, with 7 bases sitting between them. The CDR3 here is CASSTGPTNEKLFF. CDR3 coding DNA: TGTGCCAGCAGTACAGGGCCAACTAATGAAAAACTGTTTTTT.

The gene calls are TRBV28 and TRBJ2-7; D is undetermined. Between the trimmed V and J ends, which lost 2 bases and 6 bases, there was a span of 8 bases. CDR1 is MDHEN, CDR2 SYDVKM, per germline. CDR3 length: 12 amino acids. For the CDR3, the DNA is TGTGCCAGCAGTTTACGGACCGGCGAGCAGTACTTC. Its translation: CASSLRTGEQYF.

The gene calls are TRBV21-1 and TRBJ2-2; the table's D call, TRBD2, has no DNA check behind it. TRBV21-1 is an annotated pseudogene. This CDR3 has 17 amino acids. The CDR3 sequence: CASSARTIFLNTGELFF. CDR3 DNA sequence: TGTGCCAGCAGCGCCCGGACTATTTTCCTTAACACCGGGGAGCTGTTTTTT.

The J gene is TRBJ2-1, the V gene TRBV5-1, with D possibly being TRBD1 (6 bases). Germline CDR1 and CDR2: SGHRS and YFSETQ. The ends were cut back, 4 bases at V and 2 bases at J, with 10 bases in the middle. This CDR3 has 14 amino acids. The CDR3 DNA follows: TGCGCCAGCAGCACGGACAGTACCTACAATGAGCAGTTCTTC. Protein product: CASSTDSTYNEQFF.

This chain uses TRBV7-8 with TRBJ2-5; 7 bases match TRBD2. The germline V gene has CDR1 SGHVS and CDR2 FQNEAQ. This CDR3 comprises 16 residues. V lost 5 bases, J lost 2 bases, and 11 bases stayed unmatched. CDR3 in DNA: TGTGCCAGCAGCCGCCCGGAGGGCGGGAGACAAGAGACCCAGTACTTC. Translated, it gives CASSRPEGGRQETQYF.

The chain carries TRBV10-3 and TRBJ2-3, with D unresolved. V was trimmed by 6 bases and J by 0 bases, leaving 13 bases between them. From germline, CDR1 is ENHRY and CDR2 SYGVKD. The CDR3 extends over 15 amino acids. CDR3 amino acids: CAISGTRTSTDTQYF. The DNA of the CDR3 is TGTGCCATCAGCGGTACAAGAACTAGCACAGATACGCAGTATTTT.

The chain links TRBV27 to TRBJ1-5; D may be TRBD1 (6 bases). Germline-derived CDR1 and CDR2 are MNHEY and SMNVEV (reference sequence). Trimming took 3 bases from V and 3 from J, leaving 12 bases between them. The CDR3 extends over 15 amino acids. CDR3 coding DNA: TGTGCCAGCAGTTTGGGCGGACAGTTCAATCAGCCCCAGCATTTT. The encoded protein is CASSLGGQFNQPQHF.

This clone was seen once. The rearrangement joins TRBV5-4 to TRBJ2-2; D gene ambiguous. The CDR3 runs to 17 residues. In germline, CDR1 is SGHNT, CDR2 YYREEE (reference sequence). The V and J ends lost 0 bases and 0 bases respectively, with 12 bases between them. The CDR3: CASSLAVGTANTGELFF. The CDR3 DNA sequence: TGTGCCAGCAGCTTGGCCGTCGGCACAGCGAACACCGGGGAGCTGTTTTTT.

The chain has TRBV6-6 and TRBJ2-1, with D perhaps matching TRBD1 (6 bases). Per the germline V gene, CDR1 is MNHNY and CDR2 is SVGAGI (reference sequence). The CDR3 is made up of 15 amino acids. V gave up 0 bases and J gave up 4 bases, with 10 bases separating them. The CDR3: CASSYSGTRYNEQFF. The DNA for the CDR3 is TGTGCCAGCAGTTACTCCGGGACACGTTACAATGAGCAGTTCTTC.

The rearrangement uses TRBV6-5 and TRBJ1-5; the D is unclear. The CDR3 consists of 13 residues. In germline, CDR1 is MNHEY, CDR2 SVGAGI. Trimming removed 0 bases at V and 7 bases at J, with 7 bases between. Here the CDR3 reads CASSYSAYQPQHF. For the CDR3, the DNA is TGTGCCAGCAGTTACTCAGCATACCAGCCCCAGCATTTT.